Presented here are 32 T cell receptor beta chains from one specimen sequenced in a study of blood T cell repertoires in COVID-19. Generated by immunoSEQ multiplex PCR, the TCRdb table keeps only in-frame clones and is missing some. Of tens of thousands of clones in the sample, 87% are singletons; the top ten hold roughly a fifth. The sequencing input was peripheral blood. The receptors shown here come from a woman older than 75 with COVID-19, enrolled during active disease.

V is TRBV19 and J is TRBJ2-7, with 9 bases aligning to TRBD1. The CDR3 is 14 amino acids. Trimming removed 3 bases from V and 4 bases from J; junction bases left unmatched: 4. Germline values: CDR1 LNHDA, CDR2 SQIVND (reference sequence). This CDR3 reads CASSMTGTGYEQYF. CDR3 in DNA: TGTGCCAGTAGTATGACCGGGACAGGGTACGAGCAGTACTTC.

This chain links TRBV9 with TRBJ1-6; TRBD1 might be the D (5 bases). Germline CDR1 is SGDLS and CDR2 is YYNGEE. This CDR3 has 15 amino acids. V dropped 5 bases and J dropped 7 bases, with 16 bases sitting between them. Here the CDR3 reads CASSDPRGTNSPLHF. DNA for the CDR3: TGTGCCAGCAGTGACCCTCGGGGGACCAATTCACCCCTCCACTTT.

The rearrangement joins TRBV6-5 to TRBJ2-7; D is possibly TRBD2 (6 bases). The CDR3 runs to 14 residues. Germline CDR1 and CDR2: MNHEY and SVGAGI. V gave up 2 bases and J gave up 3 bases, with 11 bases separating them. CDR3 bases: TGTGCCAGCAGTTACCGGGGTAGCGGCTACGAGCAGTACTTC. Encoded protein: CASSYRGSGYEQYF.

The chain has TRBV7-9 and TRBJ2-7; D not certain. V was trimmed by 4 bases and J by 4 bases, leaving 8 bases between them. CDR1 SEHNR and CDR2 FQNEAQ come from the germline V gene (reference sequence). The CDR3 has 12 residues. The CDR3 DNA sequence: TGTGCCAGCAGCTCCAGCGCTTACGAGCAGTACTTC. Encoded protein: CASSSSAYEQYF.

The J gene is TRBJ1-2, the V gene TRBV30, with D maybe TRBD1 (6 bases). Trimming shortened V by 2 bases and J by 10 bases, and 14 bases separated the two germline ends. The CDR3 consists of 12 residues. CDR1 GTSNPN and CDR2 SVGIG come from the germline V gene (reference sequence). In nucleotides, the CDR3 is TGTGCCTGGAGTTTTCCCACAGGGTCCTACACCTTC. It specifies CAWSFPTGSYTF.

This chain joins TRBV5-4 and TRBJ2-3; D is possibly TRBD1 (6 bases). The CDR3 spans 17 residues. V dropped 0 bases and J dropped 0 bases, with 14 bases sitting between them. Germline lookup yields CDR1 SGHNT and CDR2 YYREEE (reference sequence). The CDR3 bases are TGTGCCAGCAGCTTGGGTACGGGGACAACAAGCACAGATACGCAGTATTTT. Translating gives CASSLGTGTTSTDTQYF. Complete variable domain (other parts from reference TRBV5-4 and TRBJ2-3): ETGVTQSPTHLIKTRGQQVTLRCSSQSGHNTVSWYQQALGQGPQFIFQYYREEENGRGNFPPRFSGLQFPNYSSELNVNALELDDSALYLCASSLGTGTTSTDTQYFGPGTRLTVL.

The V call is TRBV2, the J call TRBJ1-2; 8 bases fit TRBD1. The CDR3 covers 14 residues. Trimming removed 6 bases from V and 0 bases from J; junction bases left unmatched: 3. CDR1 and CDR2 (germline): SNHLY, FYNNEI. The CDR3 protein is CASRGQASNYGYTF. CDR3 in DNA: TGTGCCAGCAGGGGACAGGCCTCTAACTATGGCTACACCTTC.

The chain uses TRBV9 and TRBJ2-2; no clear D. Per the germline V gene, CDR1 is SGDLS and CDR2 is YYNGEE. V gave up 0 bases and J gave up 1 base, with 7 bases separating them. The CDR3 contains 15 residues. The CDR3 DNA reads as TGTGCCAGCAGCGTAGATATTAGGAACACCGGGGAGCTGTTTTTT. This sequence encodes CASSVDIRNTGELFF.

The genes are TRBV7-2 and TRBJ2-1; 8 bases line up with TRBD2. The V gene end was trimmed by 5 bases and the J gene end by 0 bases; junction bases not matched to a gene: 6. This CDR3 region has 16 residues. Germline loops: CDR1 SGHTA, CDR2 FQGNSA. The CDR3 here is CASSPSGGSSYNEQFF. Here the CDR3 DNA reads TGTGCCAGCAGCCCTTCGGGAGGGAGCTCCTACAATGAGCAGTTCTTC.

This chain connects TRBV25-1 to TRBJ2-3; TRBD2 aligns across 9 bases. V lost 1 base to trimming and J lost 6 bases; unmatched junction nucleotides: 8. Germline V gives CDR1 MGHDK, CDR2 SYGVNS. The CDR3 is 16 amino acids. Here the CDR3 reads CASSESGGGELDTQYF. The CDR3 DNA reads TGTGCCAGCAGTGAATCCGGCGGGGGGGAACTTGATACGCAGTATTTT.

This clone has a single count. This chain links TRBV9 with TRBJ1-6; D unresolved. Trimming pared 1 base from V and 6 bases from J, leaving 11 bases between. This CDR3 is built from 15 residues. Germline-derived CDR1 and CDR2 are SGDLS and YYNGEE. In DNA, the CDR3 is TGTGCCAGCAGCGTACGACGGGAGGGTAATTCACCCCTCCACTTT. Translation: CASSVRREGNSPLHF.

This chain connects TRBV19 to TRBJ2-1; the match to TRBD1 covers 11 bases. The length of the CDR3 is 16 residues. V lost 8 bases to trimming and J lost 7 bases; unmatched junction nucleotides: 13. Germline values: CDR1 LNHDA, CDR2 SQIVND (reference sequence). The CDR3 DNA is TGTGCCAGTGGGGACCTCGGACAGGGGGCGCAAAATGAGCAGTTCTTC. Translation: CASGDLGQGAQNEQFF.

This chain joins TRBV2 and TRBJ1-1; 7 nucleotides agree with TRBD1. Germline V gene lookup returns CDR1 SNHLY and CDR2 FYNNEI. Trimming took 8 bases from V and 3 from J; bases not matched to a gene: 3. This CDR3 is built from 12 residues. CDR3 coding DNA: TGTGCCAGCGGACAGGAGTACACTGAAGCTTTCTTT. Its translation: CASGQEYTEAFF.

The chain joins TRBV3-1 (or the pseudogene TRBV3-2) to TRBJ1-5; a possible D gene is TRBD1 (6 bases). Germline V gene sequence: CDR1 LGHDT, CDR2 YNNKEL (reference sequence). Deletions cut 0 bases from V and 5 bases from J, with 11 bases between. This CDR3 region has 15 residues. CDR3: CASSQETGPYQPQHF. The CDR3, as DNA: TGTGCCAGCAGCCAAGAAACAGGGCCATATCAGCCCCAGCATTTT.

The chain is built from TRBV19 and TRBJ1-6, with 7 bases lining up with TRBD1. V lost 11 bases to trimming and J lost 6 bases; unmatched junction nucleotides: 4. Germline V gene sequence: CDR1 LNHDA, CDR2 SQIVND (reference sequence). The CDR3 runs to 12 residues. The CDR3 DNA reads TGTGCCTCGGGACAGTTTAATTCACCCCTCCACTTT. Translation gives CASGQFNSPLHF.

This chain joins TRBV5-1 and TRBJ1-4; 7 nucleotides agree with TRBD1. This CDR3 has 14 amino acids. J lost 4 bases, V lost 4 bases, and 4 bases had no gene match. Germline values: CDR1 SGHRS, CDR2 YFSETQ. CDR3 bases: TGCGCCAGCAGCCTCTGGGACAGTAATGAAAAACTGTTTTTT. It specifies CASSLWDSNEKLFF.

This chain joins TRBV20-1 and TRBJ1-1, with D maybe TRBD1 (5 bases). The CDR3 sequence is 11 residues long. V dropped 3 bases and J dropped 11 bases, with 13 bases sitting between them. From germline, CDR1 is DFQATT and CDR2 SNEGSKA (reference sequence). The CDR3 here is CSARGGTVAFF. In DNA, the CDR3 is TGCAGTGCTAGGGGGGGGACTGTCGCTTTCTTT.

V is TRBV20-1 and J is TRBJ2-1; TRBD2 is a possible D gene (5 bases). Germline V CDR1 and CDR2: DFQATT, SNEGSKA (reference sequence). V was trimmed by 4 bases and J by 8 bases, leaving 6 bases between them. The CDR3 is 10 residues long. This CDR3 reads CSAKDYEQFF. The CDR3 coding sequence is TGCAGTGCTAAGGACTATGAGCAGTTCTTC.

Regarding this clone: The same CDR3 also results from other DNA sequences found in this sample. The V gene is TRBV7-8, the J gene TRBJ2-1, with 8 bases matching TRBD1. The V segment lost 5 bases and the J segment 0 bases; nucleotides outside the gene matches: 15. CDR1 SGHVS and CDR2 FQNEAQ come from the germline V gene. The CDR3 spans 19 residues. For the CDR3, the DNA is TGTGCCAGCAGCCCCAGGGGTCAGGGGGCTATAAGCTCCTACAATGAGCAGTTCTTC. Protein product: CASSPRGQGAISSYNEQFF.

The chain carries TRBV19 and TRBJ1-5; D is possibly TRBD1 (5 bases). The CDR3 totals 16 residues. V was trimmed by 5 bases and J by 2 bases, leaving 16 bases between them. The V gene's germline CDR1 is LNHDA and CDR2 SQIVND (reference sequence). Here the CDR3 DNA reads TGTGCCAGTAGTGTCCCAGGGCGGCGTGGCAATCAGCCCCAGCATTTT. It is translated as CASSVPGRRGNQPQHF.

The chain employs TRBV6-5 and TRBJ2-4, with 8 bases fitting TRBD1. Germline loops: CDR1 MNHEY, CDR2 SVGAGI. The CDR3 sequence is 15 residues long. The trim removed 6 bases at V and 6 bases at J, leaving 10 bases unmatched. As DNA, the CDR3 is TGTGCCAGCAGCCAAAGACAGGGGCGGACAAACATTCAGTACTTC. This gives the protein CASSQRQGRTNIQYF.

This chain uses TRBV12-5 with TRBJ1-4; D might be TRBD1 (6 bases). The germline gives CDR1 LGHNT, CDR2 FRNRAP. The ends were cut back, 1 base at V and 0 bases at J, with 18 bases in the middle. The CDR3 is 19 amino acids. The CDR3 sequence is CASGLGTGRVGATNEKLFF. The DNA for the CDR3 is TGTGCTAGTGGTTTGGGAACAGGGAGGGTGGGCGCAACTAATGAAAAACTGTTTTTT.

The chain links TRBV7-2 to TRBJ1-1; TRBD1 is a possible D gene (5 bases). Trimming pared 1 base from V and 0 bases from J, leaving 12 bases between. Per germline, CDR1 SGHTA and CDR2 FQGNSA. CDR3 size: 16 residues. DNA for the CDR3: TGTGCCAGCAGCTTAGATTATTGGGGCCTGAACACTGAAGCTTTCTTT. It is translated as CASSLDYWGLNTEAFF.

The chain is built from TRBV12-3 or TRBV12-4 and TRBJ1-5; TRBD1 matches at 7 bases. This CDR3 has 13 residues. Trimming took 5 bases from V and 7 from J; bases not matched to a gene: 5. CDR3 protein: CASSPGQKQPQHF. The CDR3 DNA sequence: TGTGCCAGCAGTCCGGGACAGAAGCAGCCCCAGCATTTT.

The chain uses TRBV2 and TRBJ2-1, with a weak D call TRBD2 (5 bases). The CDR3 covers 15 residues. CDR1 is SNHLY and CDR2 is FYNNEI in the germline V gene. V lost 5 bases and J lost 5, with 16 bases in between. CDR3 amino acids: CASSNSRLGDNEQFF. The CDR3 DNA sequence: TGTGCCAGCAGTAACAGCCGGTTGGGAGACAATGAGCAGTTCTTC.

In DNA form, the CDR3 reads TGTGCCAGTAGTATAGGAAGGGAGCAGCCCCAGCATTTT. Its protein is CASSIGREQPQHF. The chain has TRBV19 and TRBJ1-5; D not resolved. The V gene lost 1 base and the J gene lost 7 bases, with 8 bases spanning the gap. Germline V gene data show CDR1 as LNHDA and CDR2 as SQIVND (reference sequence). This CDR3 is 13 amino acids long.

The genes are TRBV2 and TRBJ1-2; tentative D call: TRBD1 (5 bases). Germline V gives CDR1 SNHLY, CDR2 FYNNEI. Between the trimmed V and J ends, which lost 9 bases and 2 bases, there was a span of 25 bases. This CDR3 region has 17 residues. The CDR3 sequence: CARFSDKVTVGNYGYTF. CDR3 nucleotide sequence: TGTGCCAGATTTTCGGACAAGGTGACAGTGGGGAACTATGGCTACACCTTC.

V is TRBV6-5 and J is TRBJ1-2; no clear D gene. With 0 bases removed from V and 0 bases from J, the gap between germline ends came to 11 bases. This CDR3 is built from 16 residues. Germline V gene sequence: CDR1 MNHEY, CDR2 SVGAGI. The CDR3 spells CASSYSSVASNYGYTF. The CDR3 DNA reads as TGTGCCAGCAGTTACTCTTCTGTAGCGTCTAACTATGGCTACACCTTC.

The chain couples TRBV20-1 to TRBJ2-2, with D tentatively TRBD2 (6 bases). This CDR3 has 11 residues. Germline V gives CDR1 DFQATT, CDR2 SNEGSKA (reference sequence). Trimming removed 5 bases at V and 10 bases at J, with 11 bases between. The CDR3 is CSARGELELFF. The CDR3 DNA reads as TGCAGTGCTCGCGGGGAGTTGGAGCTGTTTTTT.

This chain uses TRBV7-2 with TRBJ2-3; D is possibly TRBD1 (5 bases). The V end was cut by 4 bases, the J end by 2 bases, with 22 bases between. Germline-derived CDR1 and CDR2 are SGHTA and FQGNSA. The CDR3 spans 18 residues. The CDR3 region has the DNA TGTGCCAGCAGCTCCACTATCCTAGGGGTCATCAACACAGATACGCAGTATTTT. Amino acids: CASSSTILGVINTDTQYF.

This clone was detected only a few times. This chain links TRBV20-1 with TRBJ1-6; TRBD1 matches 7 bases. CDR1 is DFQATT and CDR2 is SNEGSKA in the germline V gene (reference sequence). This CDR3 spans 13 amino acids. With 3 bases clipped from V and 9 bases from J, the junction kept 5 bases outside the gene matches. The CDR3 DNA reads TGCAGTGCTAGTGACAGGGTTGGTTCACCCCTCCACTTT. Amino acid sequence: CSASDRVGSPLHF.

The chain couples TRBV5-1 to TRBJ1-3, with 7 bases identical to TRBD1. CDR3 size: 17 residues. The trim removed 0 bases at V and 0 bases at J, leaving 6 bases unmatched. CDR1 and CDR2 from the germline V gene are SGHRS and YFSETQ. CDR3 in DNA: TGCGCCAGCAGCTTGGACACCAGGGGGTTCTCTGGAAACACCATATATTTT. This sequence encodes CASSLDTRGFSGNTIYF. The variable domain in full, completed from reference TRBV5-1 and TRBJ1-3, reads KAGVTQTPRYLIKTRGQQVTLSCSPISGHRSVSWYQQTPGQGLQFLFEYFSETQRNKGNFPGRFSGRQFSNSRSEMNVSTLELGDSALYLCASSLDTRGFSGNTIYFGEGSWLTVV.